This T cell receptor beta chain was recovered during a study of cytomegalovirus exposure and HLA in healthy donors. The PCR made use of 60 Vbeta and 13 Jbeta primers. Libraries were prepared by immunoSEQ multiplex PCR; TCRdb keeps only in-frame clonotypes and omits some of them. Among roughly 150,000 clones listed, 75% to 90% were seen once. The CDR3 extends over 14 amino acids. V dropped 5 bases and J dropped 1; count of bases not matched to a gene: 2. Germline loops: CDR1 SEHNR, CDR2 FQNEAQ (reference sequence). This sequence joins TRBV7-9 and TRBJ1-1; 9 bases are a match to TRBD1. The receptor was isolated from a man aged 50 or older in good health and CMV-seropositive. Source material: PBMCs. CDR3: CASSRDRANTEAFF. The DNA of the CDR3 is TGTGCCAGCAGCCGGGACAGGGCGAACACTGAAGCTTTCTTT.